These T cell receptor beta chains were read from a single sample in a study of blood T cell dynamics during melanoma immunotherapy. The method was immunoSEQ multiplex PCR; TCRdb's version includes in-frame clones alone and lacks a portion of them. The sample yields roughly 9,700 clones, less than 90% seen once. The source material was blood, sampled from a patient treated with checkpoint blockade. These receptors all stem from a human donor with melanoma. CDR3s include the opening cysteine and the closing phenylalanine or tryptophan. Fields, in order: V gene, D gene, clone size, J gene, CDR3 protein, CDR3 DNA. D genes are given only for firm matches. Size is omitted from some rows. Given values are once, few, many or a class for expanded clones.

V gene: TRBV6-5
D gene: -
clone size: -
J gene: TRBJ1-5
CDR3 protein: CASSEGGLSQPQHF
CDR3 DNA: TGTGCCAGCAGCGAGGGGGGCTTAAGTCAGCCCCAGCATTTT

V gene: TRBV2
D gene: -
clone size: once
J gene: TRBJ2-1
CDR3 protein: CASSFDGGPYNEQFF
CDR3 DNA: TGTGCCAGCAGTTTCGACGGGGGGCCCTACAATGAGCAGTTCTTC

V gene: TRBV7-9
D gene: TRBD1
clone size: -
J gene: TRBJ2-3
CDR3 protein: CASSGYLGQGGTDTQYF
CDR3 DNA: TGTGCCAGCAGCGGTTACCTAGGACAGGGGGGCACAGATACGCAGTATTTT

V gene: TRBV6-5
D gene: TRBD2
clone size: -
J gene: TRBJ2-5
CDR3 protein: CATGVGGGETQYF
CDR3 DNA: TGTGCCACCGGGGTTGGCGGGGGAGAGACCCAGTACTTC

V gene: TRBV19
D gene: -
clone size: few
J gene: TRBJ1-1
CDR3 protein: CASSIGGGNEAFF
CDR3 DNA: TGTGCCAGTAGTATAGGAGGCGGGAATGAAGCTTTCTTT

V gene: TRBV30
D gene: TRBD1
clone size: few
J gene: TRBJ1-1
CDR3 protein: CAWGRTGNTEAFF
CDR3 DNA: TGTGCCTGGGGACGGACAGGGAACACTGAAGCTTTCTTT

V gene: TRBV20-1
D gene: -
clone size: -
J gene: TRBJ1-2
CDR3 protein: CSAETGYGYTF
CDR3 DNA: TGCAGTGCTGAGACGGGTTATGGCTACACCTTC

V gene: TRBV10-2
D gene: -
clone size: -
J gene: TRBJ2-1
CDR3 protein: CASSVGGSYNEQFF
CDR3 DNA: TGCGCCAGCAGTGTGGGTGGGTCCTACAATGAGCAGTTCTTC

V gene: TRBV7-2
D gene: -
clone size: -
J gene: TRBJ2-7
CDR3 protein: CASSFSALGGPYEQYF
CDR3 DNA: TGTGCCAGCAGCTTTAGCGCGCTAGGGGGGCCCTACGAGCAGTACTTC

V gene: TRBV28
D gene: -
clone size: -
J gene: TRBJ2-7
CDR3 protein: CASSFQDYNSYEQYF
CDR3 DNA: TGTGCCAGCAGTTTTCAGGACTACAACTCCTACGAGCAGTACTTC

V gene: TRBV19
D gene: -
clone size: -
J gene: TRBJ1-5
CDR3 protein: CASSPAGHQPQHF
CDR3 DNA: TGTGCCAGTAGCCCCGCGGGGCATCAGCCCCAGCATTTT

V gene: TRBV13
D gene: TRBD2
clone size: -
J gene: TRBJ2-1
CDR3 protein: CASSSAPSTSGRSYNEQFF
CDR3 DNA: TGTGCCAGCAGCTCCGCACCCTCGACTAGCGGGAGGTCCTACAATGAGCAGTTCTTC

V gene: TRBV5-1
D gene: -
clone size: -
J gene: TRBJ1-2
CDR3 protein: CASSFAAFNYGYTF
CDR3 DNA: TGCGCCAGCAGCTTTGCAGCCTTTAACTATGGCTACACCTTC

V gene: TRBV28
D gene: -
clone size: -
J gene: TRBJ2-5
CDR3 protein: CASSRSAMGGTQYF
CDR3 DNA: TGTGCCAGCAGCCGAAGCGCCATGGGTGGGACCCAGTACTTC

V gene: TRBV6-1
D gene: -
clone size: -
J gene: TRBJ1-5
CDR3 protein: CATQVVGNQPQHF
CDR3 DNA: TGTGCCACCCAGGTGGTGGGCAATCAGCCCCAGCATTTT

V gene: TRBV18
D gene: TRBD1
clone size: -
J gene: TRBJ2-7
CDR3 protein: CASSPGQGGSYEQYF
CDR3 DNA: TGTGCCAGCTCACCGGGACAGGGAGGGTCCTACGAGCAGTACTTC